This passage covers 2 T cell receptor beta chains from one sample sequenced in a study of CD8 T cells in ankylosing spondylitis. Their antigens remain unidentified. The study, taken as a whole, reports: Seemingly characteristic of ankylosing spondylitis blood was a TCR beta motif consisting of several highly homologous variants.

TCRdb used MiXCR to reprocess the 5' RACE reads, holding one entry per CDR3 protein. The top ten clones hold about 0.49% of a sample with about 800,000 distinct CDR3 sequences, about 12% of them seen once. Sequenced input: blood, either unsorted or a sorted T cell fraction (not recorded which). All receptors come from a male donor with ankylosing spondylitis.

This chain joins TRBV20-1 and TRBJ2-1, with 9 nucleotides matching TRBD2. Germline CDR1 and CDR2: DFQATT and SNEGSKA (reference sequence). The J segment lost 5 bases and the V segment lost 1 base, leaving 9 bases of the junction unmatched. CDR3 size: 16 residues. The DNA of the CDR3 is TGCAGTGCTAGAGTTAACCTAGCGGGACTTGACAATGAGCAGTTCTTC. Translation gives CSARVNLAGLDNEQFF.

This clonotype has a count of ten or more. The CDR3, as DNA: TGCAGTGCTAGAGATGCAGGGATCGGGGATACGCAGTATTTT. It yields the protein CSARDAGIGDTQYF. The chain joins TRBV20-1 to TRBJ2-3, with D possibly being TRBD1 (5 bases). This CDR3 contains 14 residues. The V gene lost 0 bases and the J gene lost 6 bases, with 13 bases spanning the gap. Per the germline V gene, CDR1 is DFQATT and CDR2 is SNEGSKA (reference sequence).